These 29 T cell receptor beta chains were all obtained from the same sample, sequenced in a study of regulatory T cells in long-lasting Graves disease. Building the TCR beta libraries relied on iRepertoire HTBI primers, and CDR3 regions underwent Arm-PCR. One entry per CDR3 protein results from TCRdb running MiXCR on the multiplex PCR reads. The table lists about 420,000 distinct CDR3 sequences, 23% of them singletons. Noted time point: persistent/refractory GD, antithyroid drugs over 5 years with positive TRAb. From RNA extracted from PBMCs, the TCR library was made. The specimen was peripheral blood mononuclear cells (PBMCs), collected when the disease was refractory, from a patient treated with antithyroid drugs. The receptors derive from a female donor with Graves disease.

CDR3 residues: CASRSRGAGDTQYF. The CDR3 DNA follows: TGTGCCAGCAGGTCCAGGGGGGCGGGAGATACGCAGTATTTT. The V call is TRBV12-3 or TRBV12-4, the J call TRBJ2-3; possibly TRBD1 for D (7 bases). Trimming left V 6 bases short and J 5 bases short, with 15 bases between. The CDR3 is made up of 14 amino acids.

This clonotype was observed a handful of times. The chain employs TRBV6-1 and TRBJ1-2; the D is unclear. This CDR3 spans 15 amino acids. In germline, CDR1 is MNHNS, CDR2 SASEGT. V shed 7 bases and J shed 0 bases, with 15 bases lying between them. The CDR3 reads CASIKKGTANYGYTF. In DNA form, the CDR3 reads TGTGCCAGCATCAAGAAGGGAACAGCTAACTATGGCTACACCTTC.

This clonotype was found many times. The chain couples TRBV7-8 to TRBJ1-4; D is possibly TRBD1 (5 bases). The CDR3 covers 15 residues. Germline V gives CDR1 SGHVS, CDR2 FQNEAQ. The V gene lost 7 bases and the J gene lost 4 bases, with 16 bases spanning the gap. The CDR3 DNA follows: TGTGCCAGCACCCGCGGGGCCGGACTTAATGAAAAACTGTTTTTT. Protein sequence: CASTRGAGLNEKLFF.

This clonotype was detected only a few times. A much larger clonotype is one base distant, so this may be a read error. The chain has TRBV24-1 and TRBJ2-5; 7 bases fit TRBD2. The CDR3 spans 14 residues. Germline CDR1 and CDR2: KGHDR and SFDVKD. CDR3 nucleotides: TGTGCCACCAGTGATGGAGCGGGAAAAGAGGCCCAGTACTTC. It yields the protein CATSDGAGKEAQYF.

In its sample, this clonotype was seen many times. This chain joins TRBV5-5 and TRBJ2-5; D gene ambiguous. The CDR3 sequence is 13 residues long. Germline CDR1 is SGHKS and CDR2 is YYEKEE (reference sequence). V lost 5 bases and J lost 6, with 14 bases in between. The CDR3 DNA reads as TGTGCCAGCAGTGGCGGACGGCAGAAGACCCAGTACTTC. Its translation: CASSGGRQKTQYF. The full variable domain, completed using reference TRBV5-5 and TRBJ2-5, is DAGVTQSPTHLIKTRGQQVTLRCSPISGHKSVSWYQQVLGQGPQFIFQYYEKEERGRGNFPDRFSARQFPNYSSELNVNALLLGDSALYLCASSGGRQKTQYFGPGTRLLVL.

The chain has TRBV20-1 and TRBJ1-1; D call uncertain. Germline loops: CDR1 DFQATT, CDR2 SNEGSKA (reference sequence). Trimming took off 4 bases at V and 0 bases at J, with 12 bases between the two ends. The CDR3 length is 14 residues. In DNA, the CDR3 is TGCAGTGCTAATCGCGAATCGGTGAACACTGAAGCTTTCTTT. This gives the protein CSANRESVNTEAFF.

Many counts were recorded for this clonotype. The V call is TRBV6-5, the J call TRBJ2-1; D is perhaps TRBD2 (5 bases). Germline assignment: CDR1 MNHEY and CDR2 SVGAGI. Trimming took 2 bases from V and 9 from J, leaving 11 bases between them. CDR3 length: 13 residues. This CDR3 reads CASSYEERSEQFF. The CDR3 DNA sequence: TGTGCCAGCAGTTACGAGGAGCGGAGTGAGCAGTTCTTC.

V gene TRBV7-9 combines with J gene TRBJ1-4; 10 bases line up with TRBD1. Germline CDR1 is SEHNR and CDR2 is FQNEAQ (reference sequence). The ends lost 5 bases at V and 7 bases at J; junction bases unmatched: 7. The CDR3 totals 15 residues. As DNA, the CDR3 is TGTGCCAGCAGCCTAACCGGGACAGGGGTTGAAAAACTGTTTTTT. Its protein product is CASSLTGTGVEKLFF.

This chain joins TRBV24-1 and TRBJ2-6; TRBD2 matches at 7 bases. The CDR3 consists of 17 residues. In germline, CDR1 is KGHDR, CDR2 SFDVKD. V lost 4 bases to trimming and J lost 0 bases; unmatched junction nucleotides: 5. In DNA, the CDR3 is TGTGCCACCAGTGAGCGGGGACTACACTCTGGGGCCAACGTCCTGACTTTC. The encoded protein is CATSERGLHSGANVLTF.

V and J are TRBV6-5 and TRBJ1-1; maybe TRBD1 (5 bases). Germline V lookup: CDR1 MNHEY, CDR2 SVGAGI. The V and J ends lost 3 bases and 8 bases respectively, with 10 bases between them. The CDR3 is made up of 12 amino acids. The CDR3 sequence: CASSYNSGEAFF. CDR3 nucleotide sequence: TGTGCCAGCAGTTATAACTCAGGGGAAGCTTTCTTT.

This clonotype occurred many times. The gene calls are TRBV2 and TRBJ2-2; TRBD1 matches at 7 bases. J was trimmed by 3 bases and V by 11 bases; bases with no gene match: 6. CDR1 is SNHLY, CDR2 FYNNEI, per germline. This CDR3 has 13 amino acids. Written as DNA, the CDR3 is TGTGCCGGCGGACAGGAAGACACCGGGGAGCTGTTTTTT. Its protein product is CAGGQEDTGELFF.

The CDR3 nucleotides are TGTGCCAGCAGCGTGCGGGGAACTAATGAAAAACTGTTTTTT. It translates to CASSVRGTNEKLFF. V usage is TRBV3-1 and J usage is TRBJ1-4; D ambiguous. This CDR3 has 14 residues. With 5 bases removed from V and 1 base from J, the gap between germline ends came to 8 bases. The germline V gene encodes CDR1 LGHDT and CDR2 YNNKEL (reference sequence).

The chain uses TRBV6-1 and TRBJ2-7, with D maybe TRBD1 (7 bases). Germline V gives CDR1 MNHNS, CDR2 SASEGT. This CDR3 comprises 15 residues. The V and J ends lost 6 bases and 4 bases respectively, with 19 bases between them. The CDR3 sequence: CASRDRQGGRYEQYF. The CDR3 bases are TGTGCCAGCAGAGACCGACAGGGAGGCCGTTACGAGCAGTACTTC.

The V and J genes are TRBV3-1 and TRBJ1-1, with D possibly matching TRBD1 (6 bases). Germline CDR1 is LGHDT and CDR2 is YNNKEL (reference sequence). Deletions cut 1 base from V and 0 bases from J, with 9 bases between. The CDR3 has 15 residues. This chain's CDR3 is CASSQGYRVNTEAFF. The CDR3 nucleotides read TGTGCCAGCAGCCAAGGTTACAGGGTGAACACTGAAGCTTTCTTT.

This clonotype was found many times. V usage is TRBV29-1 and J usage is TRBJ2-7; D may correspond to TRBD1 or TRBD2 (5 bases each). V lost 4 bases and J lost 5, with 12 bases in between. Germline V gene data show CDR1 as SQVTM and CDR2 as ANQGSEA. This CDR3 spans 12 amino acids. The CDR3 DNA follows: TGCAGCGTTGGGGTAGGGACCGACGAGCAGTACTTC. Its protein is CSVGVGTDEQYF.

This clonotype was seen more than once but under ten times. The chain combines TRBV6-1 with TRBJ1-5, with TRBD1 as a possible D gene (6 bases). The CDR3 sequence is 14 residues long. V was shortened by 5 bases and J by 9 bases, with 17 bases between the two germline ends. Per the germline V gene, CDR1 is MNHNS and CDR2 is SASEGT. For the CDR3, the DNA is TGTGCCAGCAGTACCCCCGGGGGGGCCAGGCCCCAGCATTTT. Its protein product is CASSTPGGARPQHF.

The chain carries TRBV3-1 and TRBJ1-2, with 9 nucleotides matching TRBD1. V trimming: 6 bases; J trimming: 2 bases; junction bases outside the gene matches: 10. There are 16 residues in the CDR3. Germline CDR1 LGHDT, CDR2 YNNKEL (reference sequence). The CDR3 loop is CASSPTGGMSNYGYTF. DNA for the CDR3: TGTGCCAGCAGTCCGACAGGGGGGATGAGCAACTATGGCTACACCTTC.

This clonotype was found a few times. The chain uses TRBV11-2 and TRBJ1-2; TRBD1 agrees at 7 bases. The germline CDR1 and CDR2 sequences are SGHAT and FQNNGV. J gave up 0 bases and V 5 bases, and 6 bases lay outside the gene matches. The CDR3 covers 15 residues. The CDR3 sequence is CASSGGQAANYGYTF. DNA for the CDR3: TGTGCCAGCAGCGGCGGACAGGCAGCTAACTATGGCTACACCTTC.

This clonotype was counted only a few times. This chain connects TRBV20-1 to TRBJ2-7, with D possibly TRBD1 on 5 matching bases. Germline lookup yields CDR1 DFQATT and CDR2 SNEGSKA (reference sequence). This CDR3 has 11 residues. V was shortened by 7 bases and J by 6 bases, with 13 bases between the two germline ends. CDR3 bases: TGCAGTGTCCAGCGCCAGGGCGAGCAGTACTTC. It encodes CSVQRQGEQYF.

The chain has TRBV6-5 and TRBJ2-7; 7 bases agree with TRBD1. Per the germline V gene, CDR1 is MNHEY and CDR2 is SVGAGI. There are 13 residues in the CDR3. After removal of 1 base from V and 11 bases from J, the junction contained 8 bases not matched to a gene. In DNA, the CDR3 is TGTGCCAGCAGTTACTTCTTATTCGACAGGGAGTACTTC. It translates to CASSYFLFDREYF.

Comment on this clonotype: At one end the junction does not follow the germline gene, possibly because of a read error. This chain connects TRBV4-1 to TRBJ2-5; D could derive from TRBD1 or TRBD2 (5 bases each). Germline values: CDR1 MGHRA, CDR2 YSYEKL. The CDR3 totals 13 residues. Here the CDR3 DNA reads TGCGCCAGCAGCCAAGATTCCGACTCCCCGGGACACTTC. As protein: CASSQDSDSPGHF.

This clonotype was counted between two and nine times. A read error may explain this, as a much larger clone is one base away. V gene TRBV7-8 combines with J gene TRBJ2-5; D not certain. CDR3 length: 10 residues. The germline CDR1 and CDR2 sequences are SGHVS and FQNEAQ. With 5 bases removed from V and 13 bases from J, the gap between germline ends came to 11 bases. The CDR3 loop reads CASSDASPYF. For the CDR3, the DNA is TGTGCCAGCAGCGACGCCTCCCCGTACTTC.

This clonotype was found a few times. The chain has TRBV29-1 and TRBJ2-2; 10 bases fit TRBD1. The CDR3 has 16 amino acids. J gave up 6 bases and V 5 bases, and 12 bases lay outside the gene matches. Germline V gives CDR1 SQVTM, CDR2 ANQGSEA. The CDR3 sequence is CSVLDRGSWRAGELFF. The DNA for the CDR3 is TGCAGCGTTCTGGACAGGGGGTCTTGGAGAGCCGGGGAGCTGTTTTTT.

In nucleotides, the CDR3 is TGTGCCAGCAGTTTGGGGGGCGGAAGCACAGATACGCAGTATTTT. Translating gives CASSLGGGSTDTQYF. The chain uses TRBV12-3 or TRBV12-4 and TRBJ2-3; the D gene could be TRBD1 or TRBD2 (6 bases each). This CDR3 spans 15 amino acids. V lost 3 bases, J lost 0 bases, and 10 bases lay in between.

This chain links TRBV28 with TRBJ2-3; 9 bases match TRBD1. This CDR3 spans 16 amino acids. The ends lost 5 bases at V and 6 bases at J; junction bases unmatched: 12. Germline assignment: CDR1 MDHEN and CDR2 SYDVKM. The CDR3 sequence: CASSATPTGGPDTQYF. CDR3 bases: TGTGCCAGCAGTGCTACTCCGACAGGGGGGCCGGATACGCAGTATTTT.

The chain employs TRBV18 and TRBJ2-5; possibly TRBD2 for D (6 bases). Trimming pared 3 bases from V and 2 bases from J, leaving 13 bases between. Per the germline V gene, CDR1 is KGHSH and CDR2 is LQKENI. CDR3 length: 15 residues. CDR3 DNA: TGTGCCAGCTCACCCAGTATCAGCGGGCAAGAGACCCAGTACTTC. Amino acids: CASSPSISGQETQYF. The full variable domain, rest sourced from reference TRBV18 and TRBJ2-5, is NAGVMQNPRHLVRRRGQEARLRCSPMKGHSHVYWYRQLPEEGLKFMVYLQKENIIDESGMPKERFSAEFPKEGPSILRIQQVVRGDSAAYFCASSPSISGQETQYFGPGTRLLVL.

The table lists this clonotype with a few counts. V and J are TRBV25-1 and TRBJ2-1; TRBD2 agrees at 8 bases. CDR1 and CDR2 from the germline V gene are MGHDK and SYGVNS. Unmatched junction bases numbered 12, after V lost 2 bases and J lost 9 bases. The CDR3 has 16 amino acids. CDR3 nucleotide sequence: TGTGCCAGCAGTGAAATTATGAGCGGGAGTTCCGGTGAGCAGTTCTTC. Translated: CASSEIMSGSSGEQFF.

The V call is TRBV18, the J call TRBJ1-1, with TRBD1 as a possible D gene (6 bases). Germline CDR1 and CDR2: KGHSH and LQKENI. The CDR3 contains 14 residues. Trimming pared 8 bases from V and 3 bases from J, leaving 16 bases between. The CDR3 region has the DNA TGTGCCAGCCCGATACAGGGTGGGGACACTGAAGCTTTCTTT. Translated: CASPIQGGDTEAFF.

On this clonotype: A much larger clone lies one base from this, so it may be a read error. V is TRBV6-1 and J is TRBJ1-2; 9 bases fit TRBD1. CDR3 length: 15 amino acids. CDR1 and CDR2 (germline): MNHNS, SASEGT. CDR3 bases: TGTGCCAGCAGTACCCGGACAGGGGCGACGGATGGCCACACCTTC. Translating it yields CASSTRTGATDGHTF.